Described below is a single T cell receptor beta chain sequence and its context. Antigen unknown. Measured with immunoSEQ multiplex PCR; TCRdb has only the in-frame clones, and not every one. Found here are about 180,000 clones, about 93% of them singletons; the top ten hold approximately 1.8%. The entry originates in a study of T cell responses to AZD1222 COVID-19 vaccine. Points from the study as a whole: Seropositive status at baseline applied to only six AZD1222 recipients. With two AZD1222 doses given, Spike-specific TCR breadth and depth both rose.

Germline loops: CDR1 PRHDT, CDR2 FYEKMQ (reference sequence). The V segment lost 5 bases and the J segment 7 bases; nucleotides outside the gene matches: 5. This CDR3 contains 14 residues. This clonotype originated in an adult who received the AZD1222 COVID-19 vaccine. Material: peripheral blood, obtained 28 days after the second AZD1222 dose. This chain links TRBV13 with TRBJ1-2; 12 nucleotides agree with TRBD1. The CDR3 DNA sequence: TGTGCCAGCAGCGTCGGGACAGGGGGCTTTGGCTACACCTTC. Translating gives CASSVGTGGFGYTF.